The 8 T cell receptor beta chains below all came from one sample that was sequenced in a study of tissue T cells after allogeneic stem cell transplantation. Time point indicated: mouse harvest day 7 after allogeneic transplant. The graft held 10^6 splenic CD5+ T cells and 10^7 T-cell-depleted bone marrow cells. The method was immunoSEQ multiplex PCR; TCRdb's version includes in-frame clones alone and lacks a portion of them. The sample shows fewer than 1,300 clones, roughly three fifths of them seen only once. The sample taken for sequencing was liver tissue. The receptors shown here come from a female BALB/c mouse given C57BL/6 T cells with graft-versus-host disease after an allogeneic hematopoietic cell transplant.

This clone showed up just a few times. Genes and germline come from the mouse. The read is 1 residue too short to cover the CDR3 end, so that end is filled in from the germline J gene. The chain links TRBV12-1 to TRBJ2-7; perhaps TRBD1 as D (7 bases). V was shortened by 0 bases and J by 2 bases, with 10 bases between the two germline ends. Germline CDR1 and CDR2: SGHSN and HYEKVE. The CDR3 consists of 14 residues. The part of the CDR3 DNA that was read is TGTGCCAGCTCTCTCGGAGGGGGCCCCTATGAACAGTAC. Translating gives CASSLGGGPYEQY. The entire CDR3 protein is CASSLGGGPYEQYF.

As to this clone: The gene names here belong to mouse. With the read ending 1 residue before the CDR3 end, the germline J gene is used to fill in that end. This chain links TRBV3 with TRBJ1-4, with D unclear. The CDR3 covers 14 residues. V was cut by 5 bases and J by 6 bases, with 13 bases left in between. In germline, CDR1 is SNHLY, CDR2 FYNGKV (reference sequence). The CDR3 here is CASSARVGDERLFF. The DNA read from the CDR3 is TGTGCCAGCAGCGCCCGGGTTGGGGACGAAAGATTATTT.

As for this clone: Gene labels here are mouse ones. The read halts 1 residue ahead of the CDR3 end, with the missing end drawn from the germline J gene. The rearrangement links TRBV14 to TRBJ2-3, with 13 bases aligning to TRBD2. V was pared by 5 bases and J by 6 bases, with 6 bases of the junction left unmatched. There are 15 residues in the CDR3. CDR1 and CDR2 from the germline V gene are SGHDT and FRDEAV. CDR3 DNA, as far as it was read: TGTGCCAGCAGCTACCGGGACTGGGGGGGGGAAACGCTGTAT. Translating gives CASSYRDWGGETLY. Given in full, the CDR3 is CASSYRDWGGETLYF.

Comments on this clone: Genes here carry mouse names. The read falls 1 residue short of the CDR3 end, and the missing part is taken from the germline J gene. The chain joins TRBV26 to TRBJ2-4; 7 bases match TRBD1. The CDR3 is 13 amino acids. V trimming: 4 bases; J trimming: 5 bases; junction bases outside the gene matches: 3. The germline gives CDR1 KGHPV, CDR2 FQNQEV (reference sequence). The sequenced part of the CDR3 DNA is TGTGCCAGCAGTCCGGGACAGATAAACACCTTGTAC. It is translated as CASSPGQINTLY. The CDR3 as a whole reads CASSPGQINTLYF.

This clone showed up just a few times. The gene names here belong to mouse. Sequencing ends 1 residue short of the CDR3 end; the germline J gene provides the rest. The rearrangement joins TRBV13-3 to TRBJ2-7; D possibly corresponds to TRBD2 (7 bases). Germline V lookup: CDR1 NNHDY, CDR2 SYVADS. This CDR3 has 14 residues. Trimming removed 0 bases from V and 5 bases from J, with 12 bases in between. CDR3: CASSDGGARHEQYF. Incomplete CDR3 DNA: TGTGCCAGCAGTGATGGGGGGGCGCGCCATGAACAGTAC.

On this clone itself: At one end the junction does not follow the germline gene, possibly because of a read error. The listed genes are named as in mouse. The read comes to an end 1 residue before the CDR3 does, leaving the germline J gene to fill in the end. Other DNA sequences from this sample encode an identical CDR3 as well. The V call is TRBV5, the J call TRBJ2-7, with 8 bases matching TRBD2. The CDR3 spans 17 residues. The germline CDR1 and CDR2 sequences are LGHNA and YNLKQL (reference sequence). The CDR3 sequence: CASSQEEGGAFSYEQYF. The DNA read from the CDR3 is TGTGCCAGCAGTCAAGAGGAAGGGGGGGCTTTCTCCTATGAACAGTAC.

As concerns this clone: All gene names here are mouse names. The CDR3 end lies 1 residue beyond the end of the read and is filled in from the germline J gene. This chain uses TRBV19 with TRBJ2-7; TRBD2 matches 10 bases. The germline gives CDR1 FNHDT, CDR2 SITEND (reference sequence). The CDR3 covers 15 residues. J gave up 1 base and V 3 bases, and 4 bases lay outside the gene matches. This chain's CDR3 is CASSTLLGGSYEQYF. The CDR3 DNA, read in part, is TGTGCCAGCAGTACCTTACTGGGGGGGTCCTATGAACAGTAC. The variable domain in full, with the rest retrieved from reference TRBV19 and TRBJ2-7, is GGIITQTPKFLIGQEGQKLTLKCQQNFNHDTMYWYRQDSGKGLRLIYYSITENDLQKGDLSEGYDASREKKSSFSLTVTSAQKNEMAVFLCASSTLLGGSYEQYFGPGTRLTVL.

For this clone: Germline and genes: mouse. CDR3 sequence reads: CASSQDGGGDTQYF. The part of the CDR3 DNA that was read is TGTGCCAGCAGCCAAGATGGGGGCGGAGACACCCAGTAC. V usage is TRBV2 and J usage is TRBJ2-5, with D tentatively TRBD1 or TRBD2 (6 bases each). The read comes to an end 1 residue before the CDR3 does, leaving the germline J gene to fill in the end. The length of the CDR3 is 14 residues. Looked up from germline, CDR1 is LGHNA and CDR2 is YSYQKL. V lost 0 bases to trimming and J lost 5 bases, with 9 bases between them.